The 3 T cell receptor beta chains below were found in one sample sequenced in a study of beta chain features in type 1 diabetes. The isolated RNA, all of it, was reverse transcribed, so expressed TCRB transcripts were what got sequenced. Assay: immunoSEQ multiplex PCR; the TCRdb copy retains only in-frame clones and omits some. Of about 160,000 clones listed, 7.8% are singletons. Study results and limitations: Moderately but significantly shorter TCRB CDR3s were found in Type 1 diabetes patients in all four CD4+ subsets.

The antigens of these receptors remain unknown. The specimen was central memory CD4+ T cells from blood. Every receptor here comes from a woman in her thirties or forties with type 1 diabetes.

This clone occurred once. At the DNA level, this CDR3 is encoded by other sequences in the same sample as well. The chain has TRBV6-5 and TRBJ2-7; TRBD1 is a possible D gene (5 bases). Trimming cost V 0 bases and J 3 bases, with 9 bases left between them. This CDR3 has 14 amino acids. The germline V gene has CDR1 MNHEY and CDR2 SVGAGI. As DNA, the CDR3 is TGTGCCAGCAGTTACTCGCCAGGGTACTACGAGCAGTACTTC. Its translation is CASSYSPGYYEQYF.

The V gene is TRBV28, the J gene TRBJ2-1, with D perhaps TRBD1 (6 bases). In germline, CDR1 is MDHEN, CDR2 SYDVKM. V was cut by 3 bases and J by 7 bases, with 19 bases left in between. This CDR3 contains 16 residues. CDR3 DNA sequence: TGTGCCAGCAGTTTCGACTCTTTGGGGGCCTTTAATGAGCAGTTCTTC. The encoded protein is CASSFDSLGAFNEQFF.

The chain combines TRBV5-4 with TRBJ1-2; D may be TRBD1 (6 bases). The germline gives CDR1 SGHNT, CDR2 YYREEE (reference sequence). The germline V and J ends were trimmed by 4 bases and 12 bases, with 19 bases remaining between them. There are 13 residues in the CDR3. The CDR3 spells CASSNRDPPVDTF. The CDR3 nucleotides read TGTGCCAGCAGCAACAGGGACCCCCCGGTGGACACCTTC.